This is a list of T cell receptor beta chains from one sample in a study of blood T cell repertoires in COVID-19. Generated by immunoSEQ multiplex PCR, the TCRdb table keeps only in-frame clones and is missing some. The sample carries 200,000 to 250,000 clones, around 90% recorded once. The sample taken for sequencing was PBMCs or T cells enriched from blood (not recorded which). Receptors were obtained from a woman aged 30 to 39 with acute COVID-19. The CDR3 runs from the conserved cysteine through the conserved F or W. D genes are given only for firm matches. Clone size is shown for a subset of rows, as once, few, many or a class of expanded clone.

.,TRBD2,TRBJ2-2,TRBV7-9,TGTGCCTCTTTGGGCGGGAGTGAGACCGGGGAGCTGTTTTTT,CASLGGSETGELFF
once,.,TRBJ2-5,TRBV19,TGTGCCAGTAGGAGGGACACACAAGAGACCCAGTACTTC,CASRRDTQETQYF
.,.,TRBJ2-4,TRBV7-9,TGTGCCAGCAGCCAACCCCAGGGTATTGGCAAAAACATTCAGTACTTC,CASSQPQGIGKNIQYF
.,.,TRBJ1-1,TRBV29-1,TGCAGCGTGGGTCAGGGGCCCACTGAAGCTTTCTTT,CSVGQGPTEAFF
.,.,TRBJ1-2,TRBV2,TGTGCCAGCCGACTACACTTTAACTATGGCTACACCTTC,CASRLHFNYGYTF
.,.,TRBJ1-6,TRBV7-9,TGTGCCAGCAGCGGGCGGGGTTTCGGACGAGCCTATAATTCACCCCTCCACTTT,CASSGRGFGRAYNSPLHF
.,.,TRBJ1-6,TRBV6-4,TGTGCCAGCAGTTTCGGAGGGTTTAGTGACCCCCTCCACTTT,CASSFGGFSDPLHF
.,TRBD2,TRBJ2-7,TRBV3-1/TRBV3-2,TGTGCCAGCAGCCAAGGCGACCTAGCGGGTTACGAGCAGTACTTC,CASSQGDLAGYEQYF
.,.,TRBJ1-2,TRBV6-6,TGTGCCAGCAGTTACCCCCACAGGGAAAGTGGCTACACCTTC,CASSYPHRESGYTF
.,.,TRBJ2-5,TRBV5-1,TGCGCCCGCAGCGTGGGGGGGGGCGTCAGGGAGACCCAGTACTTC,CARSVGGGVRETQYF
few,TRBD2,TRBJ2-2,TRBV5-1,TGCGCCAGCAGCAGGGACCTAGCGGGACTAGATTTGAACACCGGGGAGCTGTTTTTT,CASSRDLAGLDLNTGELFF
.,.,TRBJ1-1,TRBV18,TGTGCCAGCTCACCACCGAGCACCTCTGAAGCTTTCTTT,CASSPPSTSEAFF
.,.,TRBJ2-2,TRBV11-3,TGTGCCAGCAGCTTAAGCTCCGGGGAGCTGTTTTTT,CASSLSSGELFF
.,TRBD1,TRBJ1-4,TRBV2,TGTGCCAGCAGACTAGACAGGGGGACTAATGAAAAACTGTTTTTT,CASRLDRGTNEKLFF
.,.,TRBJ2-2,TRBV7-9,TGTGCCAGCAGCTTATCAGGGATTCCAAACACCGGGGAGCTGTTTTTT,CASSLSGIPNTGELFF
.,.,TRBJ1-4,TRBV2,TGTGCCAGCAGCGAGGGGAGGCCTAATGAAAAACTGTTTTTT,CASSEGRPNEKLFF
.,.,TRBJ1-1,TRBV25-1,TGTGCCAGCACCCCTCAAGGGGTCAACACTGAAGCTTTCTTT,CASTPQGVNTEAFF
.,.,TRBJ2-5,TRBV5-1,TGCGCCAGCAGCTTAGCGGATGGCCGCGGCGAGACCCAGTACTTC,CASSLADGRGETQYF
.,TRBD1,TRBJ2-1,TRBV5-1,TGCGCCAGCAGCTTGGTCCAGGGGGCGAACAATGAGCAGTTCTTC,CASSLVQGANNEQFF
.,.,TRBJ2-6,TRBV27,TGTGCCAGCAGTCTCACTCCCCTACGGGCTGGGGCCAACGTCCTGACTTTC,CASSLTPLRAGANVLTF
.,.,TRBJ2-1,TRBV28,TGTGCCAGCAGCGGAGCGAGCGGCGGGGAGTTCAATGAGCAGTTCTTC,CASSGASGGEFNEQFF
.,.,TRBJ2-1,TRBV5-4,TGTGCCAGCAGCCCTACCTCCTACAATGAGCAGTTCTTC,CASSPTSYNEQFF
.,TRBD1,TRBJ1-6,TRBV30,TGTGCCTGGAGCCTTCGACAGGGGATCTCACCCCTCCACTTT,CAWSLRQGISPLHF
.,.,TRBJ2-5,TRBV7-9,TGTGCCAGCAGCCCGGGACTTAAAGAGACCCAGTACTTC,CASSPGLKETQYF
.,.,TRBJ1-2,TRBV24-1,TGTGCCACCAGTGACCCGCGGACAGAAGGCTATGGCTACACCTTC,CATSDPRTEGYGYTF
.,TRBD2,TRBJ2-5,TRBV15,TGTGCCACCAGCAGTAGCGGGGGGGCCCTAGTGACCCAGTACTTC,CATSSSGGALVTQYF
.,TRBD2,TRBJ2-7,TRBV28,TGTGCCAGCAGTTTATTTCCCGCACGGGACTACAACTCCTACGAGCAGTACTTC,CASSLFPARDYNSYEQYF
.,.,TRBJ1-1,TRBV5-1,TGCGCCAGCAGCACGGGGAGCTTGAACACTGAAGCTTTCTTT,CASSTGSLNTEAFF
.,TRBD2,TRBJ2-1,TRBV10-3,TGTGCCATCAGTGAGTCATGGTTAGCGGGAAAAGATAGCAATGAGCAGTTCTTC,CAISESWLAGKDSNEQFF
.,TRBD2,TRBJ2-2,TRBV15,TGTGCCACCAGCGCGAGCGGGGGGGGGACTGGGGAGCTGTTTTTT,CATSASGGGTGELFF
.,TRBD2,TRBJ2-3,TRBV9,TGTGCCAGCAGTCTTAGCGGGAGAGATGCAGATACGCAGTATTTT,CASSLSGRDADTQYF
.,TRBD2,TRBJ2-7,TRBV7-9,TGTGCCAGCAGCTCAGGACTAGCCTACGAGCAGTACTTC,CASSSGLAYEQYF
few,TRBD1,TRBJ2-7,TRBV10-2,TGCGCCAGCAGTGAGTCGGCCGGGACAGTCTACGAGCAGTACTTC,CASSESAGTVYEQYF
.,TRBD1,TRBJ1-1,TRBV5-1,TGCGCCAGCAGCTTGGCAGGGGGCGGCACTGAAGCTTTCTTT,CASSLAGGGTEAFF
.,TRBD2,TRBJ2-1,TRBV3-1/TRBV3-2,TGTGCCAGCGAGGGGCTAGCGGGGATGGATGAGCAGTTCTTC,CASEGLAGMDEQFF
.,.,TRBJ2-1,TRBV12-5,TGTGCTAGTGGTTTGGTCTCTATTGCCAATGAGCAGTTCTTC,CASGLVSIANEQFF
.,TRBD1,TRBJ1-3,TRBV11-2,TGTGCCAGCAGCTGGGGACAGACCTCTGGAAACACCATATATTTT,CASSWGQTSGNTIYF
.,.,TRBJ1-4,TRBV19,TGTGCCAGTAGTATAGAGTTAGGGGGTTCCGCAACTAATGAAAAACTGTTTTTT,CASSIELGGSATNEKLFF
.,TRBD1,TRBJ2-1,TRBV19,TGTGCCAGTAGTAGAACCGGGACAGGCTCCAATGAGCAGTTCTTC,CASSRTGTGSNEQFF
.,TRBD1,TRBJ2-3,TRBV5-4,TGTGCCACCGGGCGACAGGGTAACACAGATACGCAGTATTTT,CATGRQGNTDTQYF
.,TRBD1,TRBJ1-2,TRBV28,TGTGCCAGCAGTTTGGGACAGGACCGCTATGGCTACACCTTC,CASSLGQDRYGYTF
once,.,TRBJ1-2,TRBV27,TGTGCCAGCAGTCCCTGGGGGGGCCGCGAAGGGGGCTACACCTTC,CASSPWGGREGGYTF
.,.,TRBJ2-7,TRBV4-3,TGCGCCAGCAGCCATCAAAGAAGGGGGAAAGAGCAGTACTTC,CASSHQRRGKEQYF
.,.,TRBJ1-5,TRBV5-6,TGTGCCAGCAGCTTGGGGGGGCGCAACAATCAGCCCCAGCATTTT,CASSLGGRNNQPQHF
.,.,TRBJ1-5,TRBV6-5,TGTGCCAGCAGTTACTCGACAGCCGGTCAGCCCCAGCATTTT,CASSYSTAGQPQHF
once,.,TRBJ1-1,TRBV10-3,TGTGCCATCAGTGAGTCCGCCGGACAGCCAAACACTGAAGCTTTCTTT,CAISESAGQPNTEAFF
once,.,TRBJ1-2,TRBV28,TGTGCCAGCAGTTTACCAACGGGGGGTGTTAACTATGGCTACACCTTC,CASSLPTGGVNYGYTF
.,TRBD1,TRBJ1-2,TRBV6-6,TGTGCCAGCAGTAACGGACAGGGGACTTACACCTTC,CASSNGQGTYTF
.,.,TRBJ2-3,TRBV30,TGTGCCTGGAGTACAATTTTCCGATCTGGGGGCCCCACAGATACGCAGTATTTT,CAWSTIFRSGGPTDTQYF